Each of the 23 T cell receptor beta chains below was sequenced from the same sample in a study of molecular identifiers for immune sequencing clone quantification. TCRdb ran MiXCR on the PCR reads and lists one entry per CDR3 protein. The table has more than 450,000 distinct CDR3 sequences, roughly 23% seen once; the top ten hold approximately 0.8%. Sample: naive CD8+ T cells from blood, with Jurkat cell RNA spiked in. The subset was: FACS-sorted CD8+CD4-CCR7+CD45RA+ naive T cells. These receptors originate from a human donor in good health. Some libraries in this study had Jurkat cell RNA spiked in.

This clonotype was seen at least ten times. This chain uses TRBV6-2 or TRBV6-3 with TRBJ2-7; 9 bases line up with TRBD2. CDR3 size: 14 residues. The germline V gene encodes CDR1 MNHEY and CDR2 SVGEGT. V lost 4 bases to trimming and J lost 5 bases; unmatched junction nucleotides: 6. The CDR3 is CASSLTSGLDEQYF. CDR3 coding DNA: TGTGCCAGCAGTTTGACTAGCGGACTAGACGAGCAGTACTTC.

This clonotype has a count of ten or more. The rearrangement links TRBV4-3 to TRBJ1-3; no clear D gene. Germline V gene sequence: CDR1 LGHNA, CDR2 YSLEER. This CDR3 has 15 residues. Trimming cost V 0 bases and J 0 bases, with 6 bases left between them. The CDR3 loop is CASSQEYSSGNTIYF. In DNA form, the CDR3 reads TGCGCCAGCAGCCAAGAATACAGCTCTGGAAACACCATATATTTT.

This clonotype was recorded at least ten times. The rearrangement uses TRBV4-1 and TRBJ1-1, with D hard to call. Germline CDR1 MGHRA, CDR2 YSYEKL. V lost 0 bases and J lost 4, with 15 bases in between. This CDR3 has 16 residues. The CDR3 DNA follows: TGCGCCAGCAGCCAAGATAGGAAGGAAGGATTCACTGAAGCTTTCTTT. The encoded protein is CASSQDRKEGFTEAFF.

This chain joins TRBV7-7 and TRBJ2-3; a possible D gene is TRBD2 (6 bases). Trimming pared 1 base from V and 4 bases from J, leaving 9 bases between. CDR1 and CDR2 (germline): SSHAT, FNYEAQ (reference sequence). This CDR3 spans 14 amino acids. The CDR3 DNA sequence: TGTGCCAGCAGCTTAGACGGGGGATCAGATACGCAGTATTTT. This sequence encodes CASSLDGGSDTQYF.

The gene calls are TRBV20-1 and TRBJ2-7, with 7 bases identical to TRBD1. From germline, CDR1 is DFQATT and CDR2 SNEGSKA (reference sequence). J lost 0 bases, V lost 0 bases, and 5 bases had no gene match. The CDR3 is 15 residues long. DNA of the CDR3: TGCAGTGCTAGAGATAGGGACAGTAACTCCTACGAGCAGTACTTC. Its translation is CSARDRDSNSYEQYF.

This clonotype was picked up many times. This rearrangement joins TRBV27 to TRBJ2-7, with D possibly TRBD2 on 5 matching bases. The V gene lost 3 bases and the J gene lost 2 bases, with 11 bases spanning the gap. CDR1 and CDR2 from the germline V gene are MNHEY and SMNVEV (reference sequence). CDR3 length equals 14 residues. CDR3 residues: CASSFSGSPYEQYF. In DNA, the CDR3 is TGTGCCAGCAGTTTTTCGGGAAGCCCCTACGAGCAGTACTTC.

For this clonotype: A read error may explain this, as a much larger clone is one base away. The chain recombines TRBV3-1 with TRBJ1-1; no firm D call. Trimming removed 1 base at V and 0 bases at J, with 9 bases between. Germline CDR1 reads LGHDT; CDR2 reads YNNKEL (reference sequence). The CDR3 sequence is 15 residues long. CDR3: CASSQVFGMNTEAFF. CDR3 bases: TGTGCCAGCAGCCAAGTCTTCGGGATGAACACTGAAGCTTTCTTT. Based on the CDR3 plus reference TRBV3-1 and TRBJ1-1, the full variable domain is DTAVSQTPKYLVTQMGNDKSIKCEQNLGHDTMYWYKQDSKKFLKIMFSYNNKELIINETVPNRFSPKSPDKAHLNLHINSLELGDSAVYFCASSQVFGMNTEAFFGQGTRLTVV.

V gene TRBV24-1 combines with J gene TRBJ2-7; tentative D call: TRBD1 (6 bases). CDR3 length equals 15 residues. Germline lookup yields CDR1 KGHDR and CDR2 SFDVKD. Trimming left V 7 bases short and J 2 bases short, with 17 bases between. CDR3 sequence: CATRTGRPYPYEQYF. In DNA, the CDR3 is TGTGCCACCAGGACAGGCCGGCCTTACCCCTACGAGCAGTACTTC.

This clonotype was seen many times. The CDR3 DNA reads as TGCGCCAGCGCGGCCGTCTCCTACAATGAGCAGTTCTTC. Translation gives CASAAVSYNEQFF. V is TRBV5-1 and J is TRBJ2-1; D gene uncertain. The CDR3 spans 13 residues. Deletions cut 7 bases from V and 0 bases from J, with 8 bases between. From germline, CDR1 is SGHRS and CDR2 YFSETQ. The whole variable domain, remainder taken from reference TRBV5-1 and TRBJ2-1, is KAGVTQTPRYLIKTRGQQVTLSCSPISGHRSVSWYQQTPGQGLQFLFEYFSETQRNKGNFPGRFSGRQFSNSRSEMNVSTLELGDSALYLCASAAVSYNEQFFGPGTRLTVL.

With regard to this clonotype: A clone one base away is much larger, so this may be a read error. This chain uses TRBV27 with TRBJ2-2; TRBD2 is a possible D gene (5 bases). There are 13 residues in the CDR3. Germline V gives CDR1 MNHEY, CDR2 SMNVEV (reference sequence). The CDR3 loop reads CASRLHYSGEPFF. The CDR3 nucleotides are TGTGCCAGCCGCCTTCACTATTCCGGGGAGCCGTTTTTT.

This clonotype was counted a few times. The gene calls are TRBV6-5 and TRBJ2-5; 7 nucleotides agree with TRBD1. Germline loops: CDR1 MNHEY, CDR2 SVGAGI. The CDR3 is 13 amino acids. The trim removed 5 bases at V and 5 bases at J, leaving 5 bases unmatched. The CDR3 loop is CASSRTGQETQYF. As DNA, the CDR3 is TGTGCCAGCAGTAGGACAGGACAGGAGACCCAGTACTTC.

This clonotype was found a few times. The chain combines TRBV7-9 with TRBJ1-1; D gene unclear. V lost 1 base and J 4 bases, leaving 10 bases between the germline ends. This CDR3 is built from 14 residues. Germline CDR1 SEHNR, CDR2 FQNEAQ (reference sequence). CDR3 DNA sequence: TGTGCCAGCAGCTTAGATTCCCGACGCACTGAAGCTTTCTTT. Translation gives CASSLDSRRTEAFF.

In its sample, this clonotype was seen many times. The chain couples TRBV25-1 to TRBJ2-7, with 7 bases identical to TRBD1. Germline V gene data show CDR1 as MGHDK and CDR2 as SYGVNS. V dropped 3 bases and J dropped 3; count of bases not matched to a gene: 2. There are 13 residues in the CDR3. CDR3: CASSEGTDYEQYF. DNA for the CDR3: TGTGCCAGCAGTGAGGGGACAGACTACGAGCAGTACTTC.

Many counts were recorded for this clonotype. The chain uses TRBV6-5 and TRBJ1-5; a possible D gene is TRBD1 (5 bases). CDR3 length: 13 amino acids. Per germline, CDR1 MNHEY and CDR2 SVGAGI. V shed 6 bases and J shed 6 bases, with 12 bases lying between them. As DNA, the CDR3 is TGTGCCAGCAGCGACAGTATTGTTCAGCCCCAGCATTTT. It translates to CASSDSIVQPQHF.

The gene calls are TRBV20-1 and TRBJ2-7; maybe TRBD2 (6 bases). V was pared by 4 bases and J by 0 bases, with 19 bases between. Germline V CDR1 and CDR2: DFQATT, SNEGSKA (reference sequence). The CDR3 loop spans 16 amino acids. The CDR3, as DNA: TGCAGTGCTAATTTGGGAGGTATATTATTCTCCTACGAGCAGTACTTC. It is translated as CSANLGGILFSYEQYF.

About this clonotype itself: A read error is possible here, since a much larger clone lies one base away. The missing conserved phenylalanine or tryptophan at the end of this CDR3 makes a read error likely. CDR3 sequence (DNA): TGTGCCAGCAGTTTGCTCGGACTAGGAAGGGGCGAGGGTGCAGATACGCAGTATCTT. This gives the protein CASSLLGLGRGEGADTQYL. The chain has TRBV28 and TRBJ2-3; 7 bases align to TRBD2. The germline gives CDR1 MDHEN, CDR2 SYDVKM. This CDR3 contains 19 residues. V shed 3 bases and J 4 bases; nucleotides not matched to a gene: 19.

In its sample, this clonotype was seen many times. The J gene is TRBJ1-4, the V gene TRBV20-1; a possible D gene is TRBD1 (5 bases). Trimming took 0 bases from V and 13 from J, leaving 15 bases between them. The CDR3 is 13 amino acids. CDR1 DFQATT and CDR2 SNEGSKA come from the germline V gene (reference sequence). CDR3 DNA: TGCAGTGCTAGAGATATAACCTTCGGGGGACTGTTTTTT. This gives the protein CSARDITFGGLFF.

There are a few counts of this clonotype. The V call is TRBV25-1, the J call TRBJ1-1; D ambiguous. CDR3 length equals 12 residues. V was pared by 1 base and J by 12 bases, with 12 bases between. Germline loops: CDR1 MGHDK, CDR2 SYGVNS. The CDR3, as DNA: TGTGCCAGCAGTGAATTAGGGCAGGTTTCTTTCTTT. This encodes CASSELGQVSFF.

CDR3 DNA sequence: TGTGCCAGCAGCCAGATGAGGGGCCCCCGTCCCGTGACCCAGTACTTC. Translating gives CASSQMRGPRPVTQYF. V gene TRBV11-2 combines with J gene TRBJ2-5; D is possibly TRBD1 or TRBD2 (5 bases each). Germline assignment: CDR1 SGHAT and CDR2 FQNNGV. Deletions cut 5 bases from V and 7 bases from J, with 23 bases between. The CDR3 is 16 amino acids.

There are many counts of this clonotype. V and J are TRBV5-6 and TRBJ2-7, with D tentatively TRBD1 (6 bases). V was trimmed by 0 bases and J by 5 bases, leaving 9 bases between them. This CDR3 contains 13 residues. Per germline, CDR1 SGHDT and CDR2 YYEEEE. The DNA of the CDR3 is TGTGCCAGCAGCTTGGGGGACAACCACGAGCAGTACTTC. Translated, it gives CASSLGDNHEQYF.

The V call is TRBV5-1, the J call TRBJ1-1; D is undetermined. Trimming stripped 0 bases from V and 2 bases from J, with 8 bases between. Per the germline V gene, CDR1 is SGHRS and CDR2 is YFSETQ. This CDR3 has 14 residues. CDR3 amino acids: CASSLEAANTEAFF. The DNA for the CDR3 is TGCGCCAGCAGCTTGGAGGCGGCAAACACTGAAGCTTTCTTT.

V gene TRBV27 combines with J gene TRBJ1-4; D uncertain. The V gene's germline CDR1 is MNHEY and CDR2 SMNVEV (reference sequence). V lost 10 bases and J 8 bases, leaving 11 bases between the germline ends. CDR3 size: 11 residues. CDR3 sequence: CATLNQEKLFF. CDR3 in DNA: TGTGCCACCCTGAACCAGGAAAAACTGTTTTTT. The full variable domain, rest sourced from reference TRBV27 and TRBJ1-4, is EAQVTQNPRYLITVTGKKLTVTCSQNMNHEYMSWYRQDPGLGLRQIYYSMNVEVTDKGDVPEGYKVSRKEKRNFPLILESPSPNQTSLYFCATLNQEKLFFGSGTQLSVL.

This clonotype appeared many times. The chain combines TRBV21-1 with TRBJ1-1. TRBV21-1 is a pseudogene. CDR3 size: 14 residues. The CDR3 here is CASSKSMKGTEAFF. CDR3 sequence (DNA): TGTGCCAGCAGCAAATCCATGAAGGGCACTGAAGCTTTCTTT.